Detailed here is one T cell receptor beta chain. Only in-frame clones appear in the TCRdb table, and some are missing; sequencing was by immunoSEQ multiplex PCR. This sample yields approximately 330,000 clones, of which about 87% are seen a single time; around 10% belongs to the top ten. This entry comes from a study of blood T cell repertoires in COVID-19. Study information: T cells, B-cell-depleted T cells, or PBMCs supplied cDNA or gDNA.

Trimming left V 6 bases short and J 7 bases short, with 22 bases between. This CDR3 has 15 amino acids. Germline CDR1 reads MNHNY; CDR2 reads SVGAGI (reference sequence). Sequencing input: peripheral blood. The chain couples TRBV6-6 to TRBJ2-7, with D perhaps TRBD1 (5 bases). This sequence was found in a man under 40 with COVID-19, enrolled during active disease. Here the CDR3 reads CASSHQGAARAEQYF. The CDR3 DNA reads TGTGCCAGCAGCCACCAAGGGGCAGCGAGAGCAGAGCAGTACTTC.